The next 22 T cell receptor beta chains were all read from a single sample in a study of shared clonotypes between healthy human individuals. The method was immunoSEQ multiplex PCR; TCRdb's version includes in-frame clones alone and lacks a portion of them. The table lists about 600,000 clones, around 81% of them singletons. The sequencing input was PBMCs. The receptors derive from a woman aged 40 to 50 in good health. Some clones in this sample may be carry-over from other donors' samples.

This clone was seen a few times. This chain connects TRBV7-9 to TRBJ1-1, with D uncertain. Between the trimmed V and J ends, which lost 6 bases and 4 bases, there was a span of 12 bases. CDR1 and CDR2 (germline): SEHNR, FQNEAQ (reference sequence). The CDR3 runs 13 residues. As DNA, the CDR3 is TGTGCCAGCAGTCGAACAGAGGGCACTGAAGCTTTCTTT. Amino acid sequence: CASSRTEGTEAFF.

Ten or more counts support this clone. V usage is TRBV19 and J usage is TRBJ2-2; 7 nucleotides agree with TRBD2. V shed 3 bases, J shed 7 bases, and the junction held 11 bases outside the gene matches. Germline V CDR1 and CDR2: LNHDA, SQIVND (reference sequence). The CDR3 contains 16 residues. The CDR3 loop reads CASSIHRGGPGGELFF. The DNA for the CDR3 is TGTGCCAGTAGTATTCATCGGGGAGGGCCGGGCGGGGAGCTGTTTTTT. The whole variable domain, remainder taken from reference TRBV19 and TRBJ2-2, is DGGITQSPKYLFRKEGQNVTLSCEQNLNHDAMYWYRQDPGQGLRLIYYSQIVNDFQKGDIAEGYSVSREKKESFPLTVTSAQKNPTAFYLCASSIHRGGPGGELFFGEGSRLTVL.

This rearrangement joins TRBV6-5 to TRBJ1-1; D gene ambiguous. This CDR3 has 13 amino acids. V dropped 2 bases and J dropped 3 bases, with 7 bases sitting between them. Germline V gene data show CDR1 as MNHEY and CDR2 as SVGAGI. CDR3 region: CASSYREDTEAFF. The CDR3 DNA reads TGTGCCAGCAGTTACAGGGAGGACACTGAAGCTTTCTTT.

This clone was seen just once. This chain uses TRBV18 with TRBJ2-7; TRBD2 matches at 7 bases. After removal of 5 bases from V and 2 bases from J, the junction contained 9 bases not matched to a gene. The CDR3 extends over 15 amino acids. From germline, CDR1 is KGHSH and CDR2 LQKENI. The CDR3 nucleotides read TGTGCCAGCTCAATAAACTACCGGGAGGCCTACGAGCAGTACTTC. Translating gives CASSINYREAYEQYF.

The chain couples TRBV2 to TRBJ2-2; D is possibly TRBD1 (6 bases). Germline CDR1 and CDR2: SNHLY and FYNNEI. Trimming cost V 6 bases and J 0 bases, with 11 bases left between them. The CDR3 totals 15 residues. The CDR3 region is CASRTGTSNTGELFF. CDR3 nucleotides: TGTGCCAGCAGAACCGGGACATCGAACACCGGGGAGCTGTTTTTT.

V is TRBV9 and J is TRBJ1-1, with D unresolved. The CDR3 is 15 amino acids. V lost 0 bases and J 4 bases, leaving 13 bases between the germline ends. Germline CDR1 SGDLS, CDR2 YYNGEE. The CDR3 is CASSVDLVSGTEAFF. The CDR3 nucleotides read TGTGCCAGCAGCGTAGATCTAGTGTCGGGCACTGAAGCTTTCTTT. Supplemented by reference TRBV9 and TRBJ1-1, the full variable domain reads DSGVTQTPKHLITATGQRVTLRCSPRSGDLSVYWYQQSLDQGLQFLIQYYNGEERAKGNILERFSAQQFPDLHSELNLSSLELGDSALYFCASSVDLVSGTEAFFGQGTRLTVV.

The rearrangement joins TRBV2 to TRBJ2-4; tentatively, D is TRBD2 (6 bases). There are 11 residues in the CDR3. CDR1 is SNHLY and CDR2 is FYNNEI in the germline V gene. V lost 10 bases to trimming and J lost 7 bases, with 11 bases between them. The DNA of the CDR3 is TGTGCCACCGGTCGGGGGAACATTCAGTACTTC. Encoded protein: CATGRGNIQYF.

The chain joins TRBV23-1 to TRBJ2-7, with a possible D match to TRBD2 (6 bases). TRBV23-1 has ORF status, its function being uncertain. The CDR3 is 12 residues long. V was pared by 4 bases and J by 9 bases, with 13 bases between. The CDR3 DNA is TGCGCCAGCAGTCCCGGCCCCGGGGGGCAGTACTTC. Translating it yields CASSPGPGGQYF.

This sequence joins TRBV9 and TRBJ2-3, with D perhaps matching TRBD1 (6 bases). Trimming stripped 3 bases from V and 3 bases from J, with 11 bases between. Germline values: CDR1 SGDLS, CDR2 YYNGEE. The CDR3 is 14 residues long. CDR3 coding DNA: TGTGCCAGCAGCGGACAGGTCGTGACAGATACGCAGTATTTT. It translates to CASSGQVVTDTQYF.

On this clone: A much larger clone differs by one base, so this may be a read error. This chain links TRBV29-1 with TRBJ1-1; tentatively, D is TRBD1 (5 bases). The V gene's germline CDR1 is SQVTM and CDR2 ANQGSEA. This CDR3 region has 12 residues. As DNA, the CDR3 is TGCAGAGTCGGTGACAGTAACACTGAAGCTTTCTTT. Translation gives CRVGDSNTEAFF.

This chain joins TRBV2 and TRBJ2-1, with 11 positions matching TRBD2. Germline CDR1 SNHLY, CDR2 FYNNEI. V lost 6 bases to trimming and J lost 15 bases; unmatched junction nucleotides: 7. The CDR3 extends over 12 amino acids. The CDR3 coding sequence is TGTGCCAGCAGGGGACTAGCGGAGGGGGGGTTCTTC. Its translation is CASRGLAEGGFF.

This clone showed up just a few times. The J gene is TRBJ1-1, the V gene TRBV5-1; 8 bases align to TRBD1. This CDR3 spans 12 amino acids. The germline gives CDR1 SGHRS, CDR2 YFSETQ. Losses at the gene ends were 4 bases for V and 8 bases for J; bases not matched to a gene: 4. CDR3 sequence reads: CASSTDRGEAFF. The CDR3 region has the DNA TGCGCCAGCAGCACTGACAGGGGAGAAGCTTTCTTT.

The V call is TRBV19, the J call TRBJ1-2; TRBD1 matches at 9 bases. From germline, CDR1 is LNHDA and CDR2 SQIVND (reference sequence). The CDR3 contains 14 residues. The junction had 5 bases not matched to a gene; V was cut back by 5 bases and J by 4 bases. The CDR3 sequence is CASSSGTGTYGYTF. The CDR3 coding sequence is TGTGCCAGTAGTTCCGGGACAGGGACCTATGGCTACACCTTC.

The chain links TRBV5-1 to TRBJ2-7; no clear D. The V end was cut by 2 bases, the J end by 6 bases, with 6 bases between. Looked up from germline, CDR1 is SGHRS and CDR2 is YFSETQ. The CDR3 extends over 11 amino acids. The CDR3: CASSFKTEQYF. Here the CDR3 DNA reads TGCGCCAGCAGCTTTAAGACCGAGCAGTACTTC.

The sample holds a few counts of this clone. V and J are TRBV30 and TRBJ1-5; 7 nucleotides line up with TRBD1. Germline CDR1 reads GTSNPN; CDR2 reads SVGIG (reference sequence). The length of the CDR3 is 15 residues. V shed 0 bases, J shed 5 bases, and the junction held 7 bases outside the gene matches. DNA for the CDR3: TGTGCCTGGAGTGTACGACAGGGTGGAGATCAGCCCCAGCATTTT. As protein: CAWSVRQGGDQPQHF.

The rearrangement links TRBV9 to TRBJ2-2; D possibly matches TRBD1 or TRBD2 (5 bases each). Germline V gene sequence: CDR1 SGDLS, CDR2 YYNGEE. Trimming removed 4 bases at V and 6 bases at J, with 13 bases between. This CDR3 spans 14 amino acids. CDR3: CASSSTGPAGELFF. The CDR3 region has the DNA TGTGCCAGCAGCTCCACGGGGCCAGCCGGGGAGCTGTTTTTT.

This chain joins TRBV7-2 and TRBJ2-7; 7 positions agree with TRBD2. The CDR3 has 14 residues. From germline, CDR1 is SGHTA and CDR2 FQGNSA. With V trimmed by 2 bases and J by 7 bases, 8 bases remained unmatched. The CDR3 loop is CASSLRLAVGEQYF. CDR3 nucleotide sequence: TGTGCCAGCAGCTTAAGACTAGCTGTAGGTGAGCAGTACTTC.

This clone occurred a few times. A much more abundant neighbour one base away suggests this may be a read error. This sample also contains other DNA sequences that code for the same CDR3. The chain couples TRBV30 to TRBJ1-1, with D unclear. Germline CDR1 GTSNPN, CDR2 SVGIG (reference sequence). The CDR3 extends over 13 amino acids. The CDR3 bases are TGTGCCTGGAGTCGGCAGGAGGGCACTGAAGCCTTCTTT. Encoded protein: CAWSRQEGTEAFF.

V gene TRBV30 combines with J gene TRBJ2-7; D possibly corresponds to TRBD1 (6 bases). The CDR3 covers 13 residues. With 5 bases removed from V and 1 base from J, the gap between germline ends came to 12 bases. Per the germline V gene, CDR1 is GTSNPN and CDR2 is SVGIG (reference sequence). The CDR3 region is CAWGSGASYEQYF. The CDR3 DNA follows: TGTGCCTGGGGGTCAGGGGCTTCCTACGAGCAGTACTTC.

The rearrangement uses TRBV21-1 and TRBJ2-1; the table's TRBD2 call for D was not verified on the DNA. TRBV21-1 is annotated as a pseudogene. The CDR3 has 15 residues. The CDR3 coding sequence is TGTGCCAGCATCAAGACTAGCGGGAGACAGGGCGAGCAGTTCTTC. It yields the protein CASIKTSGRQGEQFF.

The V call is TRBV30, the J call TRBJ1-5; D uncertain. The CDR3 contains 14 residues. V lost 6 bases, J lost 1 base, and 13 bases lay in between. CDR1 and CDR2 from the germline V gene are GTSNPN and SVGIG (reference sequence). The DNA for the CDR3 is TGTGCCTGCCAAGACACCCGGAGCAATCAGCCCCAGCATTTT. It encodes CACQDTRSNQPQHF.

The rearrangement uses TRBV6-1 and TRBJ2-1, with 11 bases matching TRBD1. This CDR3 comprises 15 residues. The germline V gene has CDR1 MNHNS and CDR2 SASEGT. V dropped 4 bases and J dropped 5; count of bases not matched to a gene: 4. The CDR3 nucleotides read TGTGCCAGCAGTGTAGGACAGGGGGCACACAATGAGCAGTTCTTC. Its protein product is CASSVGQGAHNEQFF.